The next 23 T cell receptor beta chains were all read from a single sample in a study of cytomegalovirus exposure and HLA in healthy donors. The PCR ran on 60 Vbeta and 13 Jbeta primers. Libraries were prepared by immunoSEQ multiplex PCR; TCRdb keeps only in-frame clonotypes and omits some of them. The table records approximately 210,000 clones, about 83% of them present only once. The specimen was PBMCs. These receptors were taken from a woman between 45 and 60 years old in good health and CMV-seropositive.

In this sample, this clone turned up a few times. CDR3 DNA sequence: TGTGCCGCTATCCCCGGGACAGGGGGCGCAGGTGGCAATCAGCCCCAGCATTTT. Translating it yields CAAIPGTGGAGGNQPQHF. The rearrangement joins TRBV28 to TRBJ1-5; 12 nucleotides agree with TRBD1. Germline assignment: CDR1 MDHEN and CDR2 SYDVKM. The CDR3 is made up of 18 amino acids. V shed 11 bases, J shed 2 bases, and the junction held 16 bases outside the gene matches.

V gene TRBV7-2 combines with J gene TRBJ1-1, with D unclear. V was shortened by 1 base and J by 0 bases, with 6 bases between the two germline ends. Germline CDR1 SGHTA, CDR2 FQGNSA. CDR3 length: 14 amino acids. This CDR3 reads CASSLGPVNTEAFF. CDR3 DNA: TGTGCCAGCAGCTTAGGTCCGGTGAACACTGAAGCTTTCTTT.

This chain uses TRBV4-1 with TRBJ2-7, with TRBD1 as a possible D gene (5 bases). This CDR3 has 14 residues. V was pared by 4 bases and J by 1 base, with 11 bases between. CDR1 and CDR2 (germline): MGHRA, YSYEKL. In DNA form, the CDR3 reads TGCGCCAGCAGCCTTTCGACAGAATCCTACGAGCAGTACTTC. It codes for CASSLSTESYEQYF.

V and J are TRBV2 and TRBJ2-4; D possibly corresponds to TRBD1 (6 bases). This CDR3 region has 13 residues. Germline V gives CDR1 SNHLY, CDR2 FYNNEI. V lost 5 bases and J 6 bases, leaving 11 bases between the germline ends. The CDR3 DNA is TGTGCCAGCAGTACAGGGCTCGGAAACATTCAGTACTTC. This gives the protein CASSTGLGNIQYF.

This chain connects TRBV7-6 to TRBJ2-3; perhaps TRBD1 as D (5 bases). V was pared by 1 base and J by 6 bases, with 17 bases between. From germline, CDR1 is SGHVS and CDR2 FNYEAQ. This CDR3 spans 16 amino acids. The CDR3: CASSLVPQAGRDTQYF. CDR3 DNA sequence: TGTGCCAGCAGCTTAGTTCCTCAGGCAGGGCGGGATACGCAGTATTTT.

The rearrangement joins TRBV30 to TRBJ1-1, with D unresolved. Looked up from germline, CDR1 is GTSNPN and CDR2 is SVGIG (reference sequence). Trimming removed 5 bases from V and 6 bases from J, with 19 bases in between. This CDR3 spans 14 amino acids. The CDR3 coding sequence is TGTGCCTGGTGGTCGGGGTCGGCGGGATCTGAAGCTTTCTTT. Its protein product is CAWWSGSAGSEAFF.

The chain employs TRBV29-1 and TRBJ2-3, with a possible D match to TRBD1 (6 bases). The V gene's germline CDR1 is SQVTM and CDR2 ANQGSEA. The V end was cut by 6 bases, the J end by 10 bases, with 17 bases between. This CDR3 is 12 amino acids long. The CDR3 DNA is TGCAGCGTACGGAAACAGGGTACAGCGCAGTATTTT. This encodes CSVRKQGTAQYF.

The chain joins TRBV9 to TRBJ2-3; D remains unclear. This CDR3 has 15 amino acids. CDR1 SGDLS and CDR2 YYNGEE come from the germline V gene. The V and J ends lost 0 bases and 4 bases respectively, with 12 bases between them. CDR3 nucleotide sequence: TGTGCCAGCAGCGTAGCTACGGCAGGCCCAGATACGCAGTATTTT. It encodes CASSVATAGPDTQYF.

This chain joins TRBV28 and TRBJ1-2; D is perhaps TRBD1 (6 bases). CDR3 length: 13 residues. Trimming shortened V by 3 bases and J by 4 bases, and 9 bases separated the two germline ends. Germline CDR1 and CDR2: MDHEN and SYDVKM. The CDR3 sequence: CASSLSRGYGYTF. CDR3 nucleotide sequence: TGTGCCAGCAGTTTGTCCAGGGGCTATGGCTACACCTTC.

The chain employs TRBV7-9 and TRBJ1-4; TRBD1 matches 7 bases. This CDR3 has 15 amino acids. V was pared by 4 bases and J by 7 bases, with 9 bases of the junction left unmatched. The germline CDR1 and CDR2 sequences are SEHNR and FQNEAQ (reference sequence). In DNA, the CDR3 is TGTGCCAGCAGCTCCCCTAGGGGGCTCGGTGAAAAACTGTTTTTT. Amino acid sequence: CASSSPRGLGEKLFF.

The chain couples TRBV5-4 to TRBJ2-5, with D hard to call. Looked up from germline, CDR1 is SGHNT and CDR2 is YYREEE (reference sequence). V was cut by 0 bases and J by 5 bases, with 8 bases left in between. The CDR3 contains 13 residues. For the CDR3, the DNA is TGTGCCAGCAGCTTGGCCCACACCGAGACCCAGTACTTC. It specifies CASSLAHTETQYF.

The chain couples TRBV11-2 to TRBJ2-1; D possibly corresponds to TRBD2 (5 bases). V was cut by 3 bases and J by 5 bases, with 8 bases left in between. The CDR3 is 13 residues long. In germline, CDR1 is SGHAT, CDR2 FQNNGV. The CDR3 nucleotides are TGTGCCAGCAGCTTCCCAGCGGACAATGAGCAGTTCTTC. Protein sequence: CASSFPADNEQFF.

The chain employs TRBV5-6 and TRBJ1-1; perhaps TRBD1 as D (5 bases). V lost 3 bases, J lost 4 bases, and 10 bases lay in between. This CDR3 has 13 residues. The germline CDR1 and CDR2 sequences are SGHDT and YYEEEE. This CDR3 reads CASSSGGGTEAFF. CDR3 nucleotide sequence: TGTGCCAGCAGCTCGGGGGGGGGCACTGAAGCTTTCTTT.

This clone was detected a few times. The V call is TRBV29-1, the J call TRBJ2-7, with unresolved D. V dropped 1 base and J dropped 1 base, with 2 bases sitting between them. The CDR3 is made up of 11 amino acids. The germline CDR1 and CDR2 sequences are SQVTM and ANQGSEA. The CDR3 here is CSVEVSYEQYF. The CDR3 DNA is TGCAGCGTTGAAGTATCCTACGAGCAGTACTTC.

This clone was found a few times. The rearrangement links TRBV6-6 to TRBJ1-1, with 7 bases matching TRBD1. The CDR3 length is 14 residues. Germline lookup yields CDR1 MNHNY and CDR2 SVGAGI (reference sequence). V lost 5 bases, J lost 5 bases, and 8 bases stayed unmatched. The CDR3 sequence: CASSNRQGRTEAFF. For the CDR3, the DNA is TGTGCCAGCAGTAACCGACAGGGTAGGACTGAAGCTTTCTTT.

The chain is built from TRBV2 and TRBJ1-5, with TRBD1 matching over 7 bases. V gave up 7 bases and J gave up 2 bases; unmatched junction bases: 2. Germline CDR1 reads SNHLY; CDR2 reads FYNNEI. CDR3 size: 13 residues. As DNA, the CDR3 is TGTGCCAGCATCGGACAGGGCAATCAGCCCCAGCATTTT. It encodes CASIGQGNQPQHF.

V gene TRBV29-1 combines with J gene TRBJ2-3, with 9 bases identical to TRBD2. The CDR3 length is 15 residues. From germline, CDR1 is SQVTM and CDR2 ANQGSEA. The ends lost 7 bases at V and 1 base at J; junction bases unmatched: 9. In nucleotides, the CDR3 is TGCAGCGGGAGAAGGGTAGCGGGGGGCACAGATACGCAGTATTTT. Its protein is CSGRRVAGGTDTQYF.

The chain recombines TRBV12-5 with TRBJ1-3; 10 bases match TRBD1. The CDR3 contains 17 residues. In germline, CDR1 is LGHNT, CDR2 FRNRAP. J lost 2 bases, V lost 2 bases, and 6 bases had no gene match. CDR3 nucleotides: TGTGCTAGTGGTTTGACACAGGGACAGGGGCCTGGAAACACCATATATTTT. Translation gives CASGLTQGQGPGNTIYF.

J is TRBJ1-3 and V is TRBV7-9; 9 bases map to TRBD1. Germline CDR1 SEHNR, CDR2 FQNEAQ (reference sequence). The CDR3 covers 15 residues. V lost 4 bases and J lost 8; bases outside the gene matches: 9. CDR3 DNA sequence: TGTGCCAGCAGCTCCGGGACAGGGCCGTTCGACACCATATATTTT. Protein: CASSSGTGPFDTIYF. The whole variable domain, filled in from reference TRBV7-9 and TRBJ1-3, reads DTGVSQNPRHKITKRGQNVTFRCDPISEHNRLYWYRQTLGQGPEFLTYFQNEAQLEKSRLLSDRFSAERPKGSFSTLEIQRTEQGDSAMYLCASSSGTGPFDTIYFGEGSWLTVV.

The J gene is TRBJ1-2, the V gene TRBV6-5; TRBD1 matches at 11 bases. CDR1 and CDR2 (germline): MNHEY, SVGAGI. This CDR3 spans 14 amino acids. The J segment lost 4 bases and the V segment lost 7 bases, leaving 5 bases of the junction unmatched. Here the CDR3 reads CASTRGQGGYGYTF. The CDR3 nucleotides are TGTGCCAGCACCCGGGGACAGGGGGGCTATGGCTACACCTTC.

This clone was detected only once. This chain links TRBV5-5 with TRBJ1-2; no reliable D call. V lost 0 bases and J 6 bases, leaving 9 bases between the germline ends. The CDR3 is 13 amino acids. Germline V gene lookup returns CDR1 SGHKS and CDR2 YYEKEE (reference sequence). This CDR3 is CASSLDGQDGYTF. The CDR3 DNA reads as TGTGCCAGCAGCTTGGATGGTCAGGATGGCTACACCTTC. Supplemented by reference TRBV5-5 and TRBJ1-2, the full variable domain reads DAGVTQSPTHLIKTRGQQVTLRCSPISGHKSVSWYQQVLGQGPQFIFQYYEKEERGRGNFPDRFSARQFPNYSSELNVNALLLGDSALYLCASSLDGQDGYTFGSGTRLTVV.

This clone was seen once. The chain recombines TRBV6-5 with TRBJ2-3, with a tentative D call TRBD1 (5 bases). Germline V gene sequence: CDR1 MNHEY, CDR2 SVGAGI. The CDR3 sequence is 15 residues long. Trimming left V 0 bases short and J 6 bases short, with 13 bases between. The CDR3 region has the DNA TGTGCCAGCAGTTACTCCCCAGGAAGGGGTGATACGCAGTATTTT. This gives the protein CASSYSPGRGDTQYF.

The chain is built from TRBV30 and TRBJ2-2; D might be TRBD1 (6 bases). V lost 1 base, J lost 6 bases, and 12 bases lay in between. This CDR3 is built from 14 residues. Germline V CDR1 and CDR2: GTSNPN, SVGIG (reference sequence). CDR3 sequence: CAWSEGQPSGELFF. The CDR3 DNA is TGTGCCTGGAGTGAAGGACAGCCCTCCGGGGAGCTGTTTTTT.